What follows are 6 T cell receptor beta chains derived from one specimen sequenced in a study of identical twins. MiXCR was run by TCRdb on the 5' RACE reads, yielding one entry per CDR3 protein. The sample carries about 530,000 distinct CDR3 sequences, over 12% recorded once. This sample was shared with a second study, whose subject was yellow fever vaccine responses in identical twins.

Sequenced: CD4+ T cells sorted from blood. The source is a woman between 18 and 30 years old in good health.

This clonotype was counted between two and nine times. CDR3 protein: CASNNRGGNTEAFF. The CDR3 region has the DNA TGTGCCAGCAATAACAGGGGCGGGAACACTGAAGCTTTCTTT. This chain links TRBV27 with TRBJ1-1; 7 bases match TRBD1. Germline loops: CDR1 MNHEY, CDR2 SMNVEV (reference sequence). CDR3 length: 14 amino acids. The trim removed 7 bases at V and 1 base at J, leaving 6 bases unmatched.

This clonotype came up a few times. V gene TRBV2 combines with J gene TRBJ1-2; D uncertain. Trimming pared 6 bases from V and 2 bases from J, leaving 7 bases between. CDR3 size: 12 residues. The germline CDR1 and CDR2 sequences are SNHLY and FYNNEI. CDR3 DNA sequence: TGTGCCAGCAGCGGGGAGAACTATGGCTACACCTTC. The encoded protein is CASSGENYGYTF.

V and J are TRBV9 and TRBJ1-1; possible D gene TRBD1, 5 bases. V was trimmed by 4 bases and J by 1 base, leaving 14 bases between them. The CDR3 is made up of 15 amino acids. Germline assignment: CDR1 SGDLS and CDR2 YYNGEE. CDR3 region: CASSPPGSTNTEAFF. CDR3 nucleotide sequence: TGTGCCAGCAGCCCACCAGGGAGTACGAACACTGAAGCTTTCTTT.

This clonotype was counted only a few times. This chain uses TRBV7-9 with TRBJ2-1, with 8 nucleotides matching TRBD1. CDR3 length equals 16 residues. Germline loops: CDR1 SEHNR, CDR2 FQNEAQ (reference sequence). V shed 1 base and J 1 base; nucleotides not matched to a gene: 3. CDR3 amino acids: CASSLVQGVSYNEQFF. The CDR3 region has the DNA TGTGCCAGCAGCTTAGTACAGGGGGTATCCTACAATGAGCAGTTCTTC.

CDR3: CASTDRRETQYF. The CDR3 DNA is TGTGCCAGTACGGATCGAAGAGAGACCCAGTACTTC. The chain employs TRBV19 and TRBJ2-5; D is ambiguous. This CDR3 has 12 amino acids. Trimming cost V 7 bases and J 4 bases, with 10 bases left between them. CDR1 is LNHDA and CDR2 is SQIVND in the germline V gene (reference sequence).

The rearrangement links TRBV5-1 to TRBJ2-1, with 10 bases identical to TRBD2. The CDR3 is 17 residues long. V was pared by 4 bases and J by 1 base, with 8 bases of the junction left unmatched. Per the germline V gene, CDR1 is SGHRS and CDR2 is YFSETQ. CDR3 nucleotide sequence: TGCGCCAGCAGCCTTCGGACTAGCGGCCTATCCTACAATGAGCAGTTCTTC. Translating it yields CASSLRTSGLSYNEQFF.